Below are 23 T cell receptor beta chains sequenced from a single sample in a study of cytomegalovirus exposure and HLA in healthy donors. The PCR had 60 Vbeta and 13 Jbeta primers. Sequencing used immunoSEQ multiplex PCR; TCRdb keeps in-frame clones, though not all of them. The table has around 80,000 clones, around 70% seen once. Sequenced input: PBMCs. The receptors were sampled from a man aged 35 to 55 in good health and CMV-seropositive.

The chain is built from TRBV15 and TRBJ2-7; D may be TRBD2 (7 bases). The CDR3 is made up of 17 amino acids. From germline, CDR1 is LNHNV and CDR2 YYDKDF (reference sequence). Trimming removed 3 bases from V and 0 bases from J, with 18 bases in between. CDR3 protein: CATSRLGGGFRSYEQYF. The CDR3 coding sequence is TGTGCCACCAGCAGGTTAGGGGGGGGTTTCCGCTCCTACGAGCAGTACTTC.

The DNA of the CDR3 is TGTGCCAGCAGCACTACCCGGACAGGGGGATCGACCTACGAGCAGTACTTC. Residues: CASSTTRTGGSTYEQYF. V and J are TRBV7-6 and TRBJ2-7, with 10 positions matching TRBD1. V shed 5 bases, J shed 2 bases, and the junction held 12 bases outside the gene matches. This CDR3 region has 17 residues. Germline V CDR1 and CDR2: SGHVS, FNYEAQ.

This rearrangement joins TRBV9 to TRBJ1-1; a possible D gene is TRBD1 (5 bases). Germline V gene sequence: CDR1 SGDLS, CDR2 YYNGEE. The CDR3 covers 13 residues. Trimming stripped 1 base from V and 6 bases from J, with 10 bases between. The chain's CDR3 is CASSVNSGAEAFF. DNA of the CDR3: TGTGCCAGCAGCGTAAATTCGGGGGCTGAAGCTTTCTTT.

The chain employs TRBV7-2 and TRBJ2-3, with 8 bases that match TRBD1. Germline V gene lookup returns CDR1 SGHTA and CDR2 FQGNSA. This CDR3 has 14 amino acids. J was trimmed by 4 bases and V by 5 bases; bases with no gene match: 5. The CDR3: CASSTAGGADTQYF. The DNA of the CDR3 is TGTGCCAGCAGCACTGCAGGGGGCGCAGATACGCAGTATTTT.

The gene calls are TRBV6-1 and TRBJ2-7; D perhaps matches TRBD2 (5 bases). The CDR3 length is 15 residues. The V end was cut by 8 bases, the J end by 0 bases, with 17 bases between. Germline CDR1 is MNHNS and CDR2 is SASEGT. CDR3 DNA: TGTGCCAGCCTCCTGCGGGCAGGCGGCTCCTACGAGCAGTACTTC. Translation: CASLLRAGGSYEQYF.

This clone was recorded only once. The chain has TRBV10-1 and TRBJ1-1; D is unresolved. The germline gives CDR1 WNHNN, CDR2 SYGVQD (reference sequence). CDR3 length equals 13 residues. The germline V and J ends were trimmed by 8 bases and 1 base, with 11 bases remaining between them. The CDR3 here is CASRFQANTEAFF. The CDR3 region has the DNA TGCGCCAGCCGGTTCCAGGCGAACACTGAAGCTTTCTTT.

The chain combines TRBV7-7 with TRBJ2-1, with 13 bases matching TRBD2. V shed 5 bases and J 0 bases; nucleotides not matched to a gene: 7. The CDR3 consists of 18 residues. CDR1 is SSHAT, CDR2 FNYEAQ, per germline (reference sequence). CDR3 amino acids: CASSPGTSGTGSYNEQFF. CDR3 nucleotide sequence: TGTGCCAGCAGCCCCGGGACTAGCGGGACCGGCTCCTACAATGAGCAGTTCTTC.

This chain uses TRBV25-1 with TRBJ2-3, with 9 bases fitting TRBD1. Per the germline V gene, CDR1 is MGHDK and CDR2 is SYGVNS. There are 16 residues in the CDR3. The J segment lost 7 bases and the V segment lost 4 bases, leaving 12 bases of the junction unmatched. The CDR3 spells CASSATGTGSANTQYF. DNA for the CDR3: TGTGCCAGCAGTGCGACCGGGACAGGGTCCGCCAATACGCAGTATTTT.

This chain connects TRBV7-6 to TRBJ2-3; D possibly corresponds to TRBD1 (5 bases). CDR1 is SGHVS, CDR2 FNYEAQ, per germline. Trimming shortened V by 0 bases and J by 2 bases, and 12 bases separated the two germline ends. CDR3 length: 16 amino acids. CDR3 sequence: CASSLASGSFTDTQYF. DNA for the CDR3: TGTGCCAGCAGCTTAGCGTCAGGGTCATTCACAGATACGCAGTATTTT. The full variable domain, with the rest looked up from reference TRBV7-6 and TRBJ2-3, is GAGVSQSPRYKVTKRGQDVALRCDPISGHVSLYWYRQALGQGPEFLTYFNYEAQQDKSGLPNDRFSAERPEGSISTLTIQRTEQRDSAMYRCASSLASGSFTDTQYFGPGTRLTVL.

CDR3 nucleotide sequence: TGCAGTGCCGACAGGAACGGCTACACCTTC. Amino acids: CSADRNGYTF. This chain uses TRBV20-1 with TRBJ1-2; possibly TRBD1 for D (6 bases). The CDR3 has 10 residues. Between the trimmed V and J ends, which lost 6 bases and 8 bases, there was a span of 10 bases. Germline V lookup: CDR1 DFQATT, CDR2 SNEGSKA (reference sequence).

The V call is TRBV5-6, the J call TRBJ2-7, with 8 bases aligning to TRBD2. The ends lost 4 bases at V and 3 bases at J; junction bases unmatched: 9. Germline V gene data show CDR1 as SGHDT and CDR2 as YYEEEE. This CDR3 spans 15 amino acids. The DNA for the CDR3 is TGTGCCAGCAGCCCAGGGCTAGCGGGTCTCTACGAGCAGTACTTC. It translates to CASSPGLAGLYEQYF.

The gene calls are TRBV5-1 and TRBJ2-5; 9 bases line up with TRBD1. The DNA end favors TRBJ2-7, so the J call may be wrong. There are 17 residues in the CDR3. Germline V lookup: CDR1 SGHRS, CDR2 YFSETQ. As DNA, the CDR3 is TGCGCCAGCAGCTTGCCGGGACAGGGTTTGTTCTCCTACGAGCAGTACTTC. Its translation: CASSLPGQGLFSYEQYF.

V and J are TRBV6-5 and TRBJ2-2; 14 nucleotides agree with TRBD2. Germline V gene data show CDR1 as MNHEY and CDR2 as SVGAGI. V shed 4 bases, J shed 6 bases, and the junction held 4 bases outside the gene matches. The CDR3 is 16 residues long. The CDR3 region is CASSSTGLAGAGELFF. CDR3 DNA sequence: TGTGCCAGCAGTTCGACGGGACTAGCGGGGGCCGGGGAGCTGTTTTTT.

This clone was counted between two and nine times. In the same sample, other DNA sequences code for this CDR3. The rearrangement joins TRBV7-2 to TRBJ2-5, with 8 bases lining up with TRBD1. V gave up 3 bases and J gave up 3 bases; unmatched junction bases: 0. Germline loops: CDR1 SGHTA, CDR2 FQGNSA. The CDR3 extends over 13 amino acids. The DNA for the CDR3 is TGTGCCAGCAGCTTGGACAGGGAAGAGACCCAGTACTTC. It specifies CASSLDREETQYF.

The chain links TRBV27 to TRBJ2-7; 11 nucleotides line up with TRBD2. Germline CDR1 and CDR2: MNHEY and SMNVEV (reference sequence). J gave up 0 bases and V 3 bases, and 10 bases lay outside the gene matches. The CDR3 loop spans 18 amino acids. CDR3: CASSFLPPGLADSYEQYF. The CDR3 DNA reads as TGTGCCAGCAGTTTTCTCCCCCCGGGACTAGCGGACTCCTACGAGCAGTACTTC.

This clone was picked up a small number of times. The CDR3 region is CASKQGRAGTDTQYF. DNA for the CDR3: TGCGCCAGCAAACAAGGGAGGGCCGGCACAGATACGCAGTATTTT. The chain uses TRBV5-1 and TRBJ2-3, with 7 bases identical to TRBD2. Germline-derived CDR1 and CDR2 are SGHRS and YFSETQ. CDR3 size: 15 residues. V lost 6 bases to trimming and J lost 1 base; unmatched junction nucleotides: 8.

This clone was counted a few times. The rearrangement joins TRBV4-1 to TRBJ1-6; TRBD1 is a possible D gene (5 bases). The V gene lost 5 bases and the J gene lost 7 bases, with 18 bases spanning the gap. This CDR3 region has 16 residues. Germline loops: CDR1 MGHRA, CDR2 YSYEKL. The DNA for the CDR3 is TGCGCCAGCAGCAAAGGGCCCAGGGCGAGAAATTCACCCCTCCACTTT. Translated, it gives CASSKGPRARNSPLHF.

The rearrangement uses TRBV7-9 and TRBJ2-7; 9 bases are shared with TRBD1. V lost 5 bases, J lost 7 bases, and 6 bases stayed unmatched. This CDR3 has 13 residues. The germline V gene encodes CDR1 SEHNR and CDR2 FQNEAQ (reference sequence). This CDR3 reads CASSEQGAREQYF. DNA for the CDR3: TGTGCCAGCAGCGAACAGGGGGCGAGAGAGCAGTACTTC.

J is TRBJ2-3 and V is TRBV5-1; 8 nucleotides align to TRBD2. In germline, CDR1 is SGHRS, CDR2 YFSETQ. V lost 0 bases to trimming and J lost 4 bases; unmatched junction nucleotides: 7. This CDR3 contains 16 residues. The CDR3 nucleotides read TGCGCCAGCAGCTTGGCCGTCGGGGGGGCCCCAGATACGCAGTATTTT. As protein: CASSLAVGGAPDTQYF. The full variable domain, rest sourced from reference TRBV5-1 and TRBJ2-3, is KAGVTQTPRYLIKTRGQQVTLSCSPISGHRSVSWYQQTPGQGLQFLFEYFSETQRNKGNFPGRFSGRQFSNSRSEMNVSTLELGDSALYLCASSLAVGGAPDTQYFGPGTRLTVL.

This clone has a single count. The J gene is TRBJ1-3, the V gene TRBV5-6; weak D call: TRBD1 (6 bases). Germline V CDR1 and CDR2: SGHDT, YYEEEE. The CDR3 is made up of 16 amino acids. V dropped 4 bases and J dropped 0 bases, with 14 bases sitting between them. CDR3 nucleotide sequence: TGTGCCAGCAGCGGACGGACAGTCTTCTCTGGAAACACCATATATTTT. Translated: CASSGRTVFSGNTIYF.

The chain carries TRBV7-9 and TRBJ2-1; 9 bases align to TRBD1. Germline V gene lookup returns CDR1 SEHNR and CDR2 FQNEAQ (reference sequence). This CDR3 has 15 residues. V lost 5 bases, J lost 5 bases, and 7 bases stayed unmatched. The CDR3 sequence is CASSGTGGSNNEQFF. The CDR3 DNA reads as TGTGCCAGCAGCGGAACAGGGGGCTCAAACAATGAGCAGTTCTTC.

The rearrangement links TRBV30 to TRBJ1-5; no reliable D call. CDR1 and CDR2 (germline): GTSNPN, SVGIG (reference sequence). With 2 bases removed from V and 6 bases from J, the gap between germline ends came to 11 bases. The CDR3 spans 13 residues. DNA of the CDR3: TGTGCCTGGAGTTCGGGGATGGCTCAGCCCCAGCATTTT. Encoded protein: CAWSSGMAQPQHF.

V is TRBV9 and J is TRBJ2-5; 8 bases map to TRBD1. This CDR3 has 15 amino acids. Per germline, CDR1 SGDLS and CDR2 YYNGEE. The V gene end was trimmed by 0 bases and the J gene end by 5 bases; junction bases not matched to a gene: 6. This CDR3 reads CASSVVAGGEETQYF. The CDR3 nucleotides are TGTGCCAGCAGCGTAGTTGCAGGGGGCGAGGAGACCCAGTACTTC. Full variable domain (remainder filled in from reference TRBV9 and TRBJ2-5): DSGVTQTPKHLITATGQRVTLRCSPRSGDLSVYWYQQSLDQGLQFLIQYYNGEERAKGNILERFSAQQFPDLHSELNLSSLELGDSALYFCASSVVAGGEETQYFGPGTRLLVL.